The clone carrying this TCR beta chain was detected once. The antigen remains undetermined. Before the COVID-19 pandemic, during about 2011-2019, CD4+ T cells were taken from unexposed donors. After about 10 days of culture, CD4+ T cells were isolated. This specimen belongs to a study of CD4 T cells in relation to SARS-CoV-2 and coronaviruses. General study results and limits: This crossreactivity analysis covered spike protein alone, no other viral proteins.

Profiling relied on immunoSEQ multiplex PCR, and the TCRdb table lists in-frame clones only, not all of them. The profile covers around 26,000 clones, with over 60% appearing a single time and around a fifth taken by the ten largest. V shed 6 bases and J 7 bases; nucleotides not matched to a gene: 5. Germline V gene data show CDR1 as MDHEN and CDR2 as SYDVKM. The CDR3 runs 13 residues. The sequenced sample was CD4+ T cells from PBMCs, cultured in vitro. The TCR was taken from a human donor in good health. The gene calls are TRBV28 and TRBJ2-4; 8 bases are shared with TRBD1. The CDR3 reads CASSSRQGNIQYF. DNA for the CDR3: TGTGCCAGCAGCTCCCGACAGGGGAACATTCAGTACTTC.